This T cell receptor beta chain originates from a study of early T cells in non-severe SARS-CoV-2 infection. This clonotype has a count of ten or more. Tagging with unique molecular identifiers was applied to individual cDNA molecules. TCRdb independently ran MiXCR on the 5' RACE reads; one entry per CDR3 protein. The table has tens of thousands of distinct CDR3 sequences, approximately 5.1% seen once. Trimming at V came to 4 bases and at J to 2 bases, leaving 4 bases not matched to a gene. The CDR3 extends over 14 amino acids. Germline CDR1 is SGHDN and CDR2 is FVKESK. This sample comprised whole blood, obtained at baseline. This TCR was recovered from an adult who was a healthcare worker with PCR-confirmed SARS-CoV-2 infection or an uninfected control (not recorded which). This chain uses TRBV14 with TRBJ2-7, with TRBD1 matching over 8 bases. This chain's CDR3 is CASSLEDRAYEQYF. The CDR3 nucleotides are TGTGCCAGCAGCCTAGAGGACAGGGCCTACGAGCAGTACTTC.